These 5 T cell receptor beta chains share one sample of origin, sequenced in a study of cytomegalovirus exposure and HLA in healthy donors. Data came from immunoSEQ multiplex PCR; TCRdb stores just in-frame clones and leaves some out. Among 100,000 or so clones listed, approximately 86% were seen once. The sequenced sample was PBMCs. These receptors all stem from a woman between 18 and 29 years old in good health and CMV-seropositive.

This rearrangement joins TRBV11-2 to TRBJ2-7; no reliable D call. V gave up 0 bases and J gave up 7 bases, with 13 bases separating them. The CDR3 has 14 amino acids. Germline assignment: CDR1 SGHAT and CDR2 FQNNGV. The CDR3 spells CASSLDLVAREQYF. The CDR3 DNA is TGTGCCAGCAGCTTAGATCTAGTGGCCCGGGAGCAGTACTTC.

In this sample, this clone turned up once. The CDR3 here is CASTHGGSTNTGELFF. The CDR3 DNA reads as TGTGCCAGCACCCACGGGGGGAGTACGAACACCGGGGAGCTGTTTTTT. The V call is TRBV27, the J call TRBJ2-2; TRBD2 matches at 7 bases. The CDR3 extends over 16 amino acids. Germline CDR1 is MNHEY and CDR2 is SMNVEV (reference sequence). V lost 7 bases to trimming and J lost 0 bases; unmatched junction nucleotides: 8.

This clone was recorded only once. The rearrangement links TRBV28 to TRBJ2-1, with 8 bases matching TRBD2. The CDR3 runs 17 residues. The V gene's germline CDR1 is MDHEN and CDR2 SYDVKM. V lost 5 bases and J lost 3; bases outside the gene matches: 12. The chain's CDR3 is CASSPYSGISFYNEQFF. DNA for the CDR3: TGTGCCAGCAGTCCTTATAGCGGGATATCTTTCTACAATGAGCAGTTCTTC.

This chain links TRBV28 with TRBJ2-2, with a weak D call TRBD2 (5 bases). CDR1 is MDHEN, CDR2 SYDVKM, per germline. Trimming shortened V by 4 bases and J by 0 bases, and 15 bases separated the two germline ends. CDR3 size: 17 residues. The CDR3 DNA sequence: TGTGCCAGCAGTTACCCTCTGGCGGGTCCGAACACCGGGGAGCTGTTTTTT. This sequence encodes CASSYPLAGPNTGELFF.

This clone was picked up one time. The chain combines TRBV27 with TRBJ1-1; no clear D gene. CDR1 and CDR2 from the germline V gene are MNHEY and SMNVEV (reference sequence). The V end lost 3 bases, the J end lost 0 bases, and 5 bases lay between the germline ends. The CDR3 consists of 13 residues. The CDR3 region has the DNA TGTGCCAGCAGTTTCTTAGTGAACACTGAAGCTTTCTTT. Protein: CASSFLVNTEAFF.